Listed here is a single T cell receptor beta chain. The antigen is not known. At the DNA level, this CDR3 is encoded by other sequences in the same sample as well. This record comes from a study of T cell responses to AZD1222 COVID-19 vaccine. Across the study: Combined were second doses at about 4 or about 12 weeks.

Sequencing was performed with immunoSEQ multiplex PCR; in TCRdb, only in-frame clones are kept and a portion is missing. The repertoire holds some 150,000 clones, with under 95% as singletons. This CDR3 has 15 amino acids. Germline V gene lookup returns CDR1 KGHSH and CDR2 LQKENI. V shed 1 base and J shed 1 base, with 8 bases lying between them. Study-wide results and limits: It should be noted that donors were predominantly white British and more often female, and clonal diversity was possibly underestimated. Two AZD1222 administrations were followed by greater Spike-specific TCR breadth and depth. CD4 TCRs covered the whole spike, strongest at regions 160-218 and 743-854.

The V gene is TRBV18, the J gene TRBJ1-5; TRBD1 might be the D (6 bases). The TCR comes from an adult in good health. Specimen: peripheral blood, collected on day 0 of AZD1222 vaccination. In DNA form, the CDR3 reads TGTGCCAGCTCACCACAGGGGGGAAGCAATCAGCCCCAGCATTTT. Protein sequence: CASSPQGGSNQPQHF. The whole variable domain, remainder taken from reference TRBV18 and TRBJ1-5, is NAGVMQNPRHLVRRRGQEARLRCSPMKGHSHVYWYRQLPEEGLKFMVYLQKENIIDESGMPKERFSAEFPKEGPSILRIQQVVRGDSAAYFCASSPQGGSNQPQHFGDGTRLSIL.